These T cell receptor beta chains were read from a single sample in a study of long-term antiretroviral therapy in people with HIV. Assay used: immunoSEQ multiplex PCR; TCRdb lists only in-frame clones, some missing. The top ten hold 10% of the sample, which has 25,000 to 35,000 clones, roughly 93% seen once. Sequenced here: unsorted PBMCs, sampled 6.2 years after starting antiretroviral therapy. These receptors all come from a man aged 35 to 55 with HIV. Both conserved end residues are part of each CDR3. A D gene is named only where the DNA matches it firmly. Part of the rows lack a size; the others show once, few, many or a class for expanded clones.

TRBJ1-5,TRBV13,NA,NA,CASSLGRGGNQPQHF
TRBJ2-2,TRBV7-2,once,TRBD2,CASSLVHTSGTNTGELFF
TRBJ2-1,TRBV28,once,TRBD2,CASSRTSGRENEQFF
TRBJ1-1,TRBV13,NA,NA,CASTAGTNTEAFF
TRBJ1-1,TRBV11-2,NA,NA,CASSLYGDTMNTEAFF
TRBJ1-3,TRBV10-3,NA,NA,CAISEDLGSGNTIYF
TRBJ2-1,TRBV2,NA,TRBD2,CASNPGTSGPHEQFF
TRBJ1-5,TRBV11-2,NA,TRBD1,CASSKQGAEPQHF
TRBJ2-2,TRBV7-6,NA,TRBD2,CASSRTGTSTGELFF
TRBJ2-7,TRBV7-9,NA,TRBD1,CASSLVGTGVEQYF
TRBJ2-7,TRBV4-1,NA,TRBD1,CASSTTGGQHYYEQYF
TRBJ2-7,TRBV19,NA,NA,CASSLRGNYEQYF
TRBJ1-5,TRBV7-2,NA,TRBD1,CASSLALRGPSDRLGPQHF
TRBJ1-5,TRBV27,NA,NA,CASSPLQGGNQPQHF
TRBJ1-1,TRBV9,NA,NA,CASSAAIGGEAFF
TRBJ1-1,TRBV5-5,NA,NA,CASSPDLTEAFF